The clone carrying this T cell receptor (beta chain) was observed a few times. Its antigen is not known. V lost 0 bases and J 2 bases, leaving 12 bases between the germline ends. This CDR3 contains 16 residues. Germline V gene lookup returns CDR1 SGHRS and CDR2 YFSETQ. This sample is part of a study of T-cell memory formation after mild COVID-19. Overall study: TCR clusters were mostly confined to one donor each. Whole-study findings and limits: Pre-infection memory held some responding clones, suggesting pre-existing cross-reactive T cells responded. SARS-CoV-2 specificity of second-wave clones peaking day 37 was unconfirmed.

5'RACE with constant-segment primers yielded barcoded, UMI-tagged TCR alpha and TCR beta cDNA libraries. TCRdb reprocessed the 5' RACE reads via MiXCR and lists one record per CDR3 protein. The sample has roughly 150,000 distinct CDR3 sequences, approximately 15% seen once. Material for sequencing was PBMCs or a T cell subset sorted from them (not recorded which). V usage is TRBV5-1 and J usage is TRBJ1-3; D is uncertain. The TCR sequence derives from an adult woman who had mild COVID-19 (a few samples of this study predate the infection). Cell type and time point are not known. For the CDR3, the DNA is TGCGCCAGCAGCTTGGGCCCCCGGTCTACTGGAAACACCATATATTTT. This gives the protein CASSLGPRSTGNTIYF.